This T cell receptor (beta chain) was identified during a study of blood T cell repertoires in COVID-19. Study-level background: Donors in the United States, Italy and Spain gave samples during acute or convalescent COVID-19. Nucleic acid was either cDNA or gDNA, and it came from T cells, B-cell-depleted T cells, or PBMCs.

In the authors' methods: Estimation of nucleated cell counts relied on the amplification of reference gene primers. Assay: immunoSEQ multiplex PCR; the TCRdb copy retains only in-frame clones and omits some. Clonal size and the V and J genes are those of that table, whereas D and trimming came from the DNA. This table has a few hundred thousand clones, about 87% appearing once. Enrollees, about 18 to 95 years old, lived in 24 US areas. From germline, CDR1 is SGHVS and CDR2 FQNEAQ. This CDR3 region has 12 residues. The V end was cut by 1 base, the J end by 4 bases, with 5 bases between. The sequence came from a man aged 18 to 29 with acute COVID-19. The V and J genes are TRBV7-8 and TRBJ2-7, with TRBD1 as a possible D gene (5 bases). The sequenced sample was PBMCs or T cells enriched from blood (not recorded which). In nucleotides, the CDR3 is TGTGCCAGCAGCTTAGGGACATACGAGCAGTACTTC. As protein: CASSLGTYEQYF.